The T cell receptor (beta chain) under discussion was sequenced for a study of blood T cell repertoires in COVID-19. Study background: Nucleic acid was either cDNA or gDNA, and it came from T cells, B-cell-depleted T cells, or PBMCs.

Trimming cost V 4 bases and J 6 bases, with 12 bases left between them. The CDR3 consists of 13 residues. Germline values: CDR1 SGHTA, CDR2 FQGNSA. Original handling: Estimates of nucleated cell counts were drawn from the amplification of reference gene primers. Data came from immunoSEQ multiplex PCR; TCRdb stores just in-frame clones and leaves some out. The V and J calls and clone size come from that table; D and trimming were worked out from the DNA. The data show 150,000 to 200,000 clones, 65% to 90% seen once. The sample was peripheral blood. The source is a man between 60 and 75 years old with acute or convalescent COVID-19. The chain has TRBV7-2 and TRBJ2-5; TRBD2 might be the D (5 bases). CDR3 protein: CASSSWSGKTQYF. CDR3 in DNA: TGTGCCAGCAGCTCCTGGTCCGGGAAGACCCAGTACTTC.